This record covers a single TCR beta chain. Antigen unknown. No CMV serostatus entry exists for this donor. CDR1 and CDR2 from the germline V gene are MGHRA and YSYEKL. This CDR3 has 18 residues. V was shortened by 0 bases and J by 0 bases, with 14 bases between the two germline ends. The data were obtained in a study of cytomegalovirus exposure and HLA in healthy donors. Overall study: Researchers found that around 80% of fewer than 450 genotyped donors fell within the Caucasian-associated ancestry cluster.

Researchers ran the PCR with 60 Vbeta and 13 Jbeta primers. Sequencing used immunoSEQ multiplex PCR; TCRdb keeps in-frame clones, though not all of them. This table has 130,000 to 150,000 clones, approximately 73% appearing once. The study, taken as a whole, reports: Some V segments (TRBV6-2 and TRBV6-3 among them) were excluded as indistinguishable. By a later analysis, the bulk of CMV-associated TCR beta chains appeared HLA-restricted.

The source material was PBMCs. The receptor's source is a human donor in good health. This chain links TRBV4-1 with TRBJ1-4; a weak D match, TRBD1 (5 bases). CDR3 sequence (DNA): TGCGCCAGCAGCCAAGATGGGTCGGGGGTAGCAACTAATGAAAAACTGTTTTTT. It translates to CASSQDGSGVATNEKLFF.